Listed below are T cell receptor beta chains from one sample, sequenced in a study of blood T cell repertoires in COVID-19. Using immunoSEQ multiplex PCR, the repertoire was profiled, and TCRdb retains in-frame clones only, with some absent. The sample consists of under 200,000 clones, roughly nine tenths of them appearing once. The sequenced material came from peripheral blood. The receptors were gathered from a man younger than 30 with acute or convalescent COVID-19. CDR3s include the opening cysteine and the closing phenylalanine or tryptophan. Fields, in order: clone size, J gene, D gene, V gene, CDR3 DNA, CDR3 protein. D genes are given only for firm matches. Some rows mark clone size as missing; the rest say once, few, many or name a class of expanded clone.

NA	TRBJ1-1	NA	TRBV29-1	TGCAGCGTTGTCGGCAGGATTAACACTGAAGCTTTCTTT	CSVVGRINTEAFF
few	TRBJ1-1	TRBD1	TRBV11-2	TGTGCCAGCAGCTTAGACCGAGGCAGGGGGCTGGGAAAAAAGAACACTGAAGCTTTCTTT	CASSLDRGRGLGKKNTEAFF
NA	TRBJ1-2	TRBD1	TRBV4-1	TGCGCCAGCAGCCAAGGGTCAGGGGGGAATGGCTACACCTTC	CASSQGSGGNGYTF
NA	TRBJ1-2	TRBD1	TRBV7-9	TGTGCCAGCAGTGGACAGGGAAACTATGGCTACACCTTC	CASSGQGNYGYTF
NA	TRBJ1-2	NA	TRBV9	TGTGCCAGCAGCGCCAAGGGGGAGCTTTATGGCTACACCTTC	CASSAKGELYGYTF
NA	TRBJ1-1	NA	TRBV3-1/TRBV3-2	TGTGCCAGCAGCCCGGACAGCTCGAACACTGAAGCTTTCTTT	CASSPDSSNTEAFF
NA	TRBJ2-2	TRBD1	TRBV30	TGTGCCTGGAGTGTACGGGACAGGGGATACACCGGGGAGCTGTTTTTT	CAWSVRDRGYTGELFF
NA	TRBJ2-5	TRBD2	TRBV29-1	TGCAGCGTTGACGGTGTTGGAGCGGGGGTATACTTC	CSVDGVGAGVYF
NA	TRBJ2-2	TRBD2	TRBV29-1	TGCAGCGTTGGGGAGCGGGGGGCGACCGGGGAGCTGTTTTTT	CSVGERGATGELFF
NA	TRBJ2-7	TRBD1	TRBV6-2/TRBV6-3	TGTGCCAGCAGTTACTCGACCTTTAGGACAGGGAGTTCCTACGAGCAGTACTTC	CASSYSTFRTGSSYEQYF
NA	TRBJ1-1	NA	TRBV10-3	TGTGCCATCAGTGAGTTCCCGGGGGGCCAGAACACTGAAGCTTTCTTT	CAISEFPGGQNTEAFF
NA	TRBJ2-7	TRBD1	TRBV23-1	TGCGCCAGCAGGCCGGGACAGGACGTACAGGACGAGCAGTACTTC	CASRPGQDVQDEQYF
NA	TRBJ2-1	NA	TRBV19	TGTGCCAGTCGGAACGGGAATGAGCAGTTCTTC	CASRNGNEQFF
NA	TRBJ2-1	NA	TRBV2	TGTGCCAGCAGGTCGCAGGCGTACAATGAGCAGTTCTTC	CASRSQAYNEQFF
NA	TRBJ1-2	NA	TRBV19	TGTGCCAGTAGTATTACAGGTACTCCTTACTATGGCTACACCTTC	CASSITGTPYYGYTF
NA	TRBJ2-3	NA	TRBV19	TGTGCCAGTAGTATAGTTCCAAAAGATACGCAGTATTTT	CASSIVPKDTQYF
NA	TRBJ1-1	TRBD1	TRBV3-1/TRBV3-2	TGTGCCAGCAGCCAAGGTTCAGGGGGCAAGGGAACTGAAGCTTTCTTT	CASSQGSGGKGTEAFF
once	TRBJ2-1	TRBD2	TRBV5-1	TGCGCCAGCAGGTCAGACCTCTCGACCGGGACTAGCGGGAGATACAATGAGCAGTTCTTC	CASRSDLSTGTSGRYNEQFF
NA	TRBJ1-6	TRBD1	TRBV7-9	TGTGCCAGCAGTTTGGAGGGGGCAAGCTCACCCCTCCACTTT	CASSLEGASSPLHF
NA	TRBJ1-5	TRBD1	TRBV5-8	TGTGCCAGCAGCCGCCGGACAGGCTATCAGCCCCAGCATTTT	CASSRRTGYQPQHF
NA	TRBJ1-2	NA	TRBV24-1	TGTGCCACCGGAGCGACGGAGGGCTACACCTTC	CATGATEGYTF
NA	TRBJ2-3	NA	TRBV20-1	TGCAGTGCTAGAGATCAGGCGCAGTATTTT	CSARDQAQYF
NA	TRBJ2-1	TRBD2	TRBV29-1	TGCAGCGTTGACCGTAGCGGGGGGGCGAGCTCCTACAATGAGCAGTTCTTC	CSVDRSGGASSYNEQFF
NA	TRBJ1-1	NA	TRBV6-6	TGTGCCAGCAGTTACTCCGGGGGAATGAACACTGAAGCTTTCTTT	CASSYSGGMNTEAFF
few	TRBJ1-2	TRBD1	TRBV2	TGTGCCAGCAAAGACTCGGACAGGGGAGGCTACACCTTC	CASKDSDRGGYTF
NA	TRBJ1-1	NA	TRBV2	TGTGCCAGCACTCTGACAGTGAACACTGAAGCTTTCTTT	CASTLTVNTEAFF
NA	TRBJ1-1	NA	TRBV30	TGTGCCTGGATTTTCGGCACTGAAGCTTTCTTT	CAWIFGTEAFF
NA	TRBJ2-1	TRBD2	TRBV30	TGTGCCTCGGACAAGCGGGAGCCCTACAATGAGCAGTTCTTC	CASDKREPYNEQFF
NA	TRBJ1-5	TRBD1	TRBV10-3	TGTGCCATCAGTGAGTATGGGACAGGGACAATTAGCAATCAGCCCCAGCATTTT	CAISEYGTGTISNQPQHF
NA	TRBJ1-5	NA	TRBV3-1/TRBV3-2	TGTGCCAGCAGCCAACAACGGGGACTCAATCAGCCCCAGCATTTT	CASSQQRGLNQPQHF
once	TRBJ2-3	NA	TRBV7-3	TGTGCCAGCAGCACGGGACTGCGCACAGATACGCAGTATTTT	CASSTGLRTDTQYF
NA	TRBJ1-5	TRBD1	TRBV7-8	TGTGCCAGCAGCTACGGACAGGGGTTCCGGCAGCCCCAGCATTTT	CASSYGQGFRQPQHF
NA	TRBJ1-1	NA	TRBV25-1	TGTGCCAGGCAGGGGAAGAACACTGAAGCTTTCTTT	CARQGKNTEAFF
NA	TRBJ1-3	TRBD1	TRBV7-9	TGTGCCAGCAGGGACAGGGAAGCCTCTGGAAACACCATATATTTT	CASRDREASGNTIYF
NA	TRBJ2-2	TRBD2	TRBV25-1	TGTGCCACTTCCCCCGGGACTAGCGGGGGGGCCTTATCCGGGGAGCTGTTTTTT	CATSPGTSGGALSGELFF
few	TRBJ1-4	TRBD1	TRBV7-8	TGTGCCAGCAGCCCGAGGGACAGGGGTCATGAAAAACTGTTTTTT	CASSPRDRGHEKLFF
few	TRBJ1-2	TRBD1	TRBV30	TGTGCCTCGCAGACAGGGGGCTTGTATGGCTACACCTTC	CASQTGGLYGYTF
NA	TRBJ1-1	NA	TRBV7-2	TGTGCCAGCAGCTTAGCGGTGAGGGGGGGCAACACTGAAGCTTTCTTT	CASSLAVRGGNTEAFF
once	TRBJ1-2	NA	TRBV4-1	TGCGCCAGCAGCCAAGATCGTAAAGCGGGCTATGGCTACACCTTC	CASSQDRKAGYGYTF